This T cell receptor beta chain was profiled in a study of blood T cell repertoires in COVID-19. Trimming at V came to 7 bases and at J to 5 bases, leaving 1 base not matched to a gene. The V gene's germline CDR1 is SQVTM and CDR2 ANQGSEA. This CDR3 is built from 12 residues. Repertoires were generated with immunoSEQ multiplex PCR, while TCRdb's copy carries only in-frame clones and drops some. The sample holds about 200,000 clones; approximately 82% are singletons and the top ten take 6.5% to 7%. This clone has a single count. The sample consisted of peripheral blood. V is TRBV29-1 and J is TRBJ2-3; TRBD2 agrees at 12 bases. This clonotype was sampled from a human donor with acute or convalescent COVID-19. The donor label of this sample is uncertain. The CDR3 nucleotides are TGCAGCGCGGGACTAGCGGGAGATACGCAGTATTTT. It specifies CSAGLAGDTQYF.